This passage covers 5 T cell receptor beta chains from one sample sequenced in a study of T-cell reconstitution after alpha-beta-depleted transplantation in children. This sample's TCRbeta library carried unique molecular identifier barcodes. TCRdb reprocessed the PCR reads via MiXCR and lists one record per CDR3 protein. The sample consists of more than 85,000 distinct CDR3 sequences, about a tenth of them appearing once. This specimen was PBMCs from the stem cell graft donor, taken from the stem cell graft. The receptors were sampled from a human donor who donated a stem cell graft to a child with acute lymphoblastic leukemia.

The sample holds many counts of this clonotype. CDR3 DNA sequence: TGTGCCAGCAGCTCAAACAAGGGGGCCGGGGAGCTGTTTTTT. Its protein is CASSSNKGAGELFF. This chain links TRBV7-2 with TRBJ2-2; D is possibly TRBD1 (6 bases). Deletions cut 4 bases from V and 6 bases from J, with 12 bases between. This CDR3 comprises 14 residues. Germline lookup yields CDR1 SGHTA and CDR2 FQGNSA.

This clonotype was counted between two and nine times. This sequence joins TRBV12-3 or TRBV12-4 and TRBJ2-2; TRBD2 is a possible D gene (7 bases). Trimming cost V 1 base and J 1 base, with 10 bases left between them. There are 16 residues in the CDR3. In nucleotides, the CDR3 is TGTGCCAGCAGTTTAGGGGGAGGGGGGAACACCGGGGAGCTGTTTTTT. As protein: CASSLGGGGNTGELFF.

This clonotype was recorded at least ten times. This chain joins TRBV10-3 and TRBJ2-5; no clear D gene. Germline V gene sequence: CDR1 ENHRY, CDR2 SYGVKD. Deletions cut 2 bases from V and 5 bases from J, with 6 bases between. CDR3 size: 12 residues. As DNA, the CDR3 is TGTGCCATCAGTGAGGGGCCTGAGACCCAGTACTTC. Protein: CAISEGPETQYF.

The sample holds many counts of this clonotype. The CDR3 is CASSLTPGPQTGQFF. CDR3 coding DNA: TGTGCCAGCAGCTTGACCCCGGGACCTCAGACCGGGCAGTTCTTC. The chain is built from TRBV5-6 and TRBJ2-1; either TRBD1 or TRBD2 may fit D (5 bases each). The CDR3 contains 15 residues. Between the trimmed V and J ends, which lost 1 base and 12 bases, there was a span of 20 bases. From germline, CDR1 is SGHDT and CDR2 YYEEEE.

This clonotype was seen at least ten times. The V gene is TRBV20-1, the J gene TRBJ2-5; 7 bases align to TRBD1. This CDR3 region has 15 residues. Germline V gene lookup returns CDR1 DFQATT and CDR2 SNEGSKA (reference sequence). V lost 3 bases and J lost 1; bases outside the gene matches: 8. The CDR3 loop reads CSARKIGTVQETQYF. As DNA, the CDR3 is TGCAGTGCTAGGAAGATCGGGACAGTCCAAGAGACCCAGTACTTC.